This TCR beta chain was obtained from a study of blood T cell repertoires in COVID-19. Study-wide context: Samples taken during acute and convalescent COVID-19 were collected in the United States, Italy and Spain. T cells, B-cell-depleted T cells, or PBMCs supplied cDNA or gDNA.

Methods used by the authors: Amplifying reference gene primers gave estimates of nucleated cell counts. Sequencing used immunoSEQ multiplex PCR; TCRdb keeps in-frame clones, though not all of them. Clone size and V and J calls were adopted from that table, with D and trimming inferred from the DNA. The sample has approximately 270,000 clones, 80% to 85% seen once; the top ten hold 15% to 18%. The CDR3 is 13 amino acids. Germline assignment: CDR1 SEHNR and CDR2 FQNEAQ (reference sequence). V was cut by 6 bases and J by 7 bases, with 12 bases left in between. It was during active infection that Seattle patients were enrolled and then longitudinally followed.

The source is a person aged 65 to 79 with COVID-19, enrolled during active disease. The V and J genes are TRBV7-9 and TRBJ1-4, with D possibly being TRBD1 (5 bases). Sequencing used peripheral blood. Written as DNA, the CDR3 is TGTGCCAGCAGTGGGGCGCCGGTTGAAAAACTGTTTTTT. This encodes CASSGAPVEKLFF.